What follows is one T cell receptor beta chain and its context. Sequence at one end of the junction differs from germline and may be a read error. The CDR3 extends over 17 amino acids. A modified ARM-PCR protocol with three rounds of nested PCR amplified TCRbeta. Via MiXCR, TCRdb re-called the multiplex PCR reads, giving one row per CDR3 protein. This sample has some 120,000 distinct CDR3 sequences; roughly 64% occur once, and the top ten carry roughly 12%. This entry belongs to a study of tumor and adjacent non-tumor tissue in lung cancer. Study context: Patients were aged about 30 to 76, approximately ten men and a handful of women, stage I to III. Some 4.2 million productive TCRbeta reads were obtained per sample on average.

RNA was extracted from bulk tissue without any cell sorting. This TCR came from a man younger than 45 with non-small cell lung cancer. Sequencing used lung tumor tissue. The genes are TRBV12-3 or TRBV12-4 and TRBJ2-2, with a tentative D call TRBD2 (6 bases). CDR3 loop: CASSLWSGVTNTGELLF. CDR3 coding DNA: TGTGCCAGCAGTTTATGGTCGGGAGTAACGAACACCGGGGAGCTGCTTTTT.